This T cell receptor beta chain came from a study of blood T cell repertoires in COVID-19 (dated by TCRdb to 2020 to 2021). With regard to the full study: The collaborator samples originated in the United States, Italy and Spain and spanned the acute and convalescent phases of COVID-19. The prospective study material was composed of cDNA or gDNA derived from T cells, B-cell-depleted T cells, or PBMCs. The dataset comprised deeply sampled blood TCRbeta repertoires from subjects exposed to, actively infected with, or recovered from COVID-19. The repertoires were released in a freely available public database intended as a resource for research on the immune response to SARS-CoV-2. The samples were drawn from the first 160 participants of the ongoing ImmuneRACE study and from over a thousand subjects provided by 6 global collaborators. Sample metadata almost always included a de-identified subject ID, COVID-19 status, age in years and sex. Where available, HLA class I and class II types were taken from metadata supplied by the sample provider and were not determined by assay-based typing. Broader findings and caveats from the paper: How much clinical and demographic metadata was included differed by source and by participant, and the metadata was provided uncurated.

TCRbeta CDR3 regions were amplified from genomic DNA using the immunoSEQ Assay, a bias-controlled multiplex PCR. As for the authors' bioinformatics: Within the assay, amplification of reference gene primers was used to estimate how many nucleated cells each sample contained. To quantify the absolute abundance of each unique TCRbeta CDR3 rearrangement, sequence reads were collapsed and filtered. Productive Simpson clonality was computed per sample as the square root of Simpson's diversity index over productive rearrangements. What TCRdb holds here is the immuneACCESS table cut down to in-frame rearrangements. Part of the clones is not present; checked against another copy, under half of the missing clones reflect an unresolved V gene, and the others are unexplained. The DNA was the basis for D and trimming; V, J and clone size are from that table. This sample is represented by approximately 230,000 clones; around nine tenths of them were singletons. In total, the top ten clones hold under 5% of the sample.

Participants in the prospective study were enrolled through a virtual design, were aged about 18 to 100 years, and lived in 24 United States geographic areas. Cohort assignment in the prospective study relied on participant-reported clinical history from a screening survey and a study questionnaire. Recovered participants in ImmuneRACE Cohort 3 were defined as having two consecutive negative NP/OP PCR tests, clearance from a healthcare professional, or resolution of symptoms. In the prospective study, mobile phlebotomists collected whole blood, serum and a nasopharyngeal or oropharyngeal swab from each participant. Over a roughly two-month period, participants in the prospective study had the option of providing additional blood draws and questionnaires. Blood samples from the prospective study were shipped frozen or at room temperature prior to DNA extraction. This clone has just one count. Its recognized antigen is unknown. No much larger clone is present one base from it, and per-base qualities are unavailable.

The CDR3 contains 15 residues, cysteine and phenylalanine counted. Left in the record is the CDR3 DNA by itself, 45 bases read in frame from the first base. V trim: 8 bases; J trim: 5 bases; unmatched bases: 10. The CDR1 and CDR2 encoded by the germline V gene (reference sequence) are LNHDA and SQIVND. The TCR comes from a woman in her twenties or thirties who had recovered from COVID-19. In this chain, TRBV19 is recombined with TRBJ1-5; 9 middle bases align to TRBD1. The sample comprised PBMCs or T cells enriched from blood (not recorded which). This receptor carries the CDR3 CASSHGTGTYQPQHF. DNA sequence: TGTGCCAGTTCTCACGGGACAGGGACGTATCAGCCCCAGCATTTT.